This T cell receptor (beta chain) was identified in a study of control samples from healthy donors and cancer patients. CDR3 length equals 12 residues. TCRdb's table, derived via immunoSEQ multiplex PCR, lists solely in-frame clones and lacks some. The sample yields over 100,000 clones, over 75% seen once. The V and J genes are TRBV21-1 and TRBJ1-2. TRBV21-1 is a pseudogene segment. Sequenced: blood. This receptor was obtained from a human donor in good health. The donor label of this sample is uncertain. The CDR3 DNA follows: TGTGCCAGTATACTAGATAGCCATGGCTACACCTTC. Amino acids: CASILDSHGYTF.